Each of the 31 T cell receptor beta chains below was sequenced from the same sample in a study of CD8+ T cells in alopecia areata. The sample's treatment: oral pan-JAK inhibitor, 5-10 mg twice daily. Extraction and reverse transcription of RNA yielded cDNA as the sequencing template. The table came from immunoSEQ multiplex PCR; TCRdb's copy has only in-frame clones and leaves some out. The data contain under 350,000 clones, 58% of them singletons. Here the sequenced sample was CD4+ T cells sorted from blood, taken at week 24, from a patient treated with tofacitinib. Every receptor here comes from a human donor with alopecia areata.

The chain's CDR3 is CASSFLTGLGTGELFF. In nucleotides, the CDR3 is TGTGCCAGCAGCTTCTTGACAGGCTTAGGCACCGGGGAGCTGTTTTTT. The chain links TRBV7-2 to TRBJ2-2; D is perhaps TRBD1 (6 bases). The CDR3 sequence is 16 residues long. V was clipped by 3 bases and J by 4 bases, with 15 bases between them. The germline CDR1 and CDR2 sequences are SGHTA and FQGNSA.

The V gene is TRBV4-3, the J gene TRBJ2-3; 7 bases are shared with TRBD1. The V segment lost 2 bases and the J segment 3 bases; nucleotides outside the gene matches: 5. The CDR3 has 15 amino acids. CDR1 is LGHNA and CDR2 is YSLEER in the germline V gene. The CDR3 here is CASSQYRGRTDTQYF. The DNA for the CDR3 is TGCGCCAGCAGCCAATACAGGGGCCGTACAGATACGCAGTATTTT.

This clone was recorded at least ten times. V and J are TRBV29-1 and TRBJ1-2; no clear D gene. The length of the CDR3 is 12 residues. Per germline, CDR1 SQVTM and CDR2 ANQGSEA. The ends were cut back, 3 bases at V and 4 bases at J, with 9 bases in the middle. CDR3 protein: CSVDYTLYGYTF. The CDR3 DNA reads TGCAGCGTTGATTACACCCTCTATGGCTACACCTTC.

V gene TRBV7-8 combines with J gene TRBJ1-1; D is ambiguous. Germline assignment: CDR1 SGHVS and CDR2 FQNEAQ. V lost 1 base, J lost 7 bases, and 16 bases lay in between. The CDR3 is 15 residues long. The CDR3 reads CASSLDGKTVDEAFF. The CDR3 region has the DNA TGTGCCAGCAGCTTAGACGGGAAAACGGTTGATGAAGCTTTCTTT. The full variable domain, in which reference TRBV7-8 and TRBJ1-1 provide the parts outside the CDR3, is GAGVSQSPRYKVAKRGQDVALRCDPISGHVSLFWYQQALGQGPEFLTYFQNEAQLDKSGLPSDRFFAERPEGSVSTLKIQRTQQEDSAVYLCASSLDGKTVDEAFFGQGTRLTVV.

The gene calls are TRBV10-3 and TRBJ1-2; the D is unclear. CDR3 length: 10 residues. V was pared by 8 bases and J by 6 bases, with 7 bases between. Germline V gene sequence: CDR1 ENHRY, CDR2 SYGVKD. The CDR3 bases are TGTGCCATCGGAAAGGATGGCTACACCTTC. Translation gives CAIGKDGYTF.

The CDR3 DNA sequence: TGTGCCAGTAGTATTAACAGCAACACCGGGGAGCTGTTTTTT. Its translation is CASSINSNTGELFF. This chain uses TRBV19 with TRBJ2-2; D uncertain. The length of the CDR3 is 14 residues. The germline gives CDR1 LNHDA, CDR2 SQIVND (reference sequence). With 3 bases removed from V and 2 bases from J, the gap between germline ends came to 7 bases.

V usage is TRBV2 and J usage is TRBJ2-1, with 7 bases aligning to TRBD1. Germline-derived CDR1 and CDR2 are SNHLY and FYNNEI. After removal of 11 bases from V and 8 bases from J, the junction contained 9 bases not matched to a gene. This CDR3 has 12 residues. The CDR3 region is CAATGTDYEQFF. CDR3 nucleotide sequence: TGTGCCGCTACCGGGACAGATTATGAGCAGTTCTTC.

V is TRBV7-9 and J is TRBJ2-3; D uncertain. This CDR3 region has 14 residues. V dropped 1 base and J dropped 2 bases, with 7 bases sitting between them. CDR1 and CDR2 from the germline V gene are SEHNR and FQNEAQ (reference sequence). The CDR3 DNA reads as TGTGCCAGCAGCTTAGGCCCTCTCACAGATACGCAGTATTTT. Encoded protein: CASSLGPLTDTQYF.

The CDR3 DNA reads as TGTGCCAGCAGCCACCGCCGGGAGAAGGGGTCCTACGAGCAGTACTTC. Translation gives CASSHRREKGSYEQYF. The V and J genes are TRBV4-2 and TRBJ2-7, with D possibly being TRBD2 (6 bases). The CDR3 is made up of 16 amino acids. Germline lookup yields CDR1 LGHNA and CDR2 YNFKEQ. V was trimmed by 3 bases and J by 1 base, leaving 16 bases between them.

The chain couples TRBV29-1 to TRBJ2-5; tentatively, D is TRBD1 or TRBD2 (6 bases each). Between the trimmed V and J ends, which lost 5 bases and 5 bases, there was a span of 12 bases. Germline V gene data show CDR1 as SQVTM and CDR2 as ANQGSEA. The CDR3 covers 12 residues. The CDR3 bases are TGCAGCGTTCAGGGGAGCGGGGAGACCCAGTACTTC. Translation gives CSVQGSGETQYF.

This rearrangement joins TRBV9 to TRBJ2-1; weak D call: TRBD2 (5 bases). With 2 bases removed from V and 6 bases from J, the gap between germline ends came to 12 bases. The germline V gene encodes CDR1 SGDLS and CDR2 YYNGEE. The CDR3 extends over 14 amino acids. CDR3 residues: CASSVSPGSNEQFF. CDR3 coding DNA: TGTGCCAGCAGCGTCTCCCCGGGGAGCAATGAGCAGTTCTTC. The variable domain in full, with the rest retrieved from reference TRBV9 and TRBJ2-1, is DSGVTQTPKHLITATGQRVTLRCSPRSGDLSVYWYQQSLDQGLQFLIQYYNGEERAKGNILERFSAQQFPDLHSELNLSSLELGDSALYFCASSVSPGSNEQFFGPGTRLTVL.

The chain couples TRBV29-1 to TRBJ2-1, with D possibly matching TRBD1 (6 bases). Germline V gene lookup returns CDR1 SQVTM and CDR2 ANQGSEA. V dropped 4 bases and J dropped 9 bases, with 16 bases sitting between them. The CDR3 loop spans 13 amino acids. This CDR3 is CSVVDNREPEQFF. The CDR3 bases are TGCAGCGTTGTGGATAACAGGGAGCCTGAGCAGTTCTTC.

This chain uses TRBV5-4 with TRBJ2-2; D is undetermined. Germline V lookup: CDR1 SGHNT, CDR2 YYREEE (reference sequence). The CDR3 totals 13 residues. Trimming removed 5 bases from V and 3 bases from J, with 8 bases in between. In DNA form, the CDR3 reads TGTGCCAGCAGTCGATATGACACCGGGGAGCTGTTTTTT. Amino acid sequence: CASSRYDTGELFF.

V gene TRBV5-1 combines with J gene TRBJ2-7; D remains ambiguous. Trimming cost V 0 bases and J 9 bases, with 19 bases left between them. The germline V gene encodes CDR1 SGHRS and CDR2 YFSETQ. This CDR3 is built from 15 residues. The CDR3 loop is CASSLAGTPYDGQYF. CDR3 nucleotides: TGCGCCAGCAGCTTGGCAGGTACACCCTACGACGGGCAGTACTTC. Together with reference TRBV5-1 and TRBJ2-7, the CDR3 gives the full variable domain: KAGVTQTPRYLIKTRGQQVTLSCSPISGHRSVSWYQQTPGQGLQFLFEYFSETQRNKGNFPGRFSGRQFSNSRSEMNVSTLELGDSALYLCASSLAGTPYDGQYFGPGTRLTVT.

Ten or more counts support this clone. In DNA form, the CDR3 reads TGTGCCAGCAGAGCCTTCTCTGGGACAGGGGCCGGAGAGCAGTACTTC. Its protein product is CASRAFSGTGAGEQYF. This sequence joins TRBV2 and TRBJ2-7; 10 bases match TRBD1. Germline values: CDR1 SNHLY, CDR2 FYNNEI. V was pared by 6 bases and J by 7 bases, with 15 bases of the junction left unmatched. CDR3 length: 16 amino acids. Supplemented by reference TRBV2 and TRBJ2-7, the full variable domain reads EPEVTQTPSHQVTQMGQEVILRCVPISNHLYFYWYRQILGQKVEFLVSFYNNEISEKSEIFDDQFSVERPDGSNFTLKIRSTKLEDSAMYFCASRAFSGTGAGEQYFGPGTRLTVT.

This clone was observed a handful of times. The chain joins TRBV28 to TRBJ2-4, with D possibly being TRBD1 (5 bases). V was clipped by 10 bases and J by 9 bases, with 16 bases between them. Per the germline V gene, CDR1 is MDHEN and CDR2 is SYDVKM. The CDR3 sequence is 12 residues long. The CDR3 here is CATLDMMGIQYF. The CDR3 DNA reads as TGTGCCACCCTGGACATGATGGGCATTCAGTACTTC.

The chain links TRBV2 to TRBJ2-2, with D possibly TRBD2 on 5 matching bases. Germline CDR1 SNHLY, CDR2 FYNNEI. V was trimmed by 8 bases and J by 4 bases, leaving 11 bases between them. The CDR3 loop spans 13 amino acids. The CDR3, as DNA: TGTGCCAGCTCGAGAGCGGCCACCGGGGAGCTGTTTTTT. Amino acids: CASSRAATGELFF.

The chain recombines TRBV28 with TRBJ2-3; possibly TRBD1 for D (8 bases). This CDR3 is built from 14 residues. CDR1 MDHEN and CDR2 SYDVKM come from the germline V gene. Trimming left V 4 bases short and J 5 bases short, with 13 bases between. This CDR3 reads CASSSTGEGDTQYF. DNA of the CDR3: TGTGCCAGCAGTTCGACAGGGGAGGGAGATACGCAGTATTTT.

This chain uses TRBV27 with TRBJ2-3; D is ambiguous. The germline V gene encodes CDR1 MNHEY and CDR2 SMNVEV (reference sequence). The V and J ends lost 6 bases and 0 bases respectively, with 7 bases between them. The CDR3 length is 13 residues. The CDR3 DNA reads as TGTGCCAGCAGGCCCCGGAGCACAGATACGCAGTATTTT. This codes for CASRPRSTDTQYF.

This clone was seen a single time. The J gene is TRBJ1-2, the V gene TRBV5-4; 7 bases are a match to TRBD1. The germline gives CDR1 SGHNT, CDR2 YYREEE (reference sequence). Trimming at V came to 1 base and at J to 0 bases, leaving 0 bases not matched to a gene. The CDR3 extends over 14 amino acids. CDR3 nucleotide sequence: TGTGCCAGCAGCTTGCAGGGGGCTAACTATGGCTACACCTTC. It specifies CASSLQGANYGYTF.

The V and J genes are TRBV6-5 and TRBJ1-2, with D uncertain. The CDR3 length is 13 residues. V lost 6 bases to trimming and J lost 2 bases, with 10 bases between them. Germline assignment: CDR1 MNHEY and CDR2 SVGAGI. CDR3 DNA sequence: TGTGCCAGCAGACAGAAGAACAACTATGGCTACACCTTC. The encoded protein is CASRQKNNYGYTF.

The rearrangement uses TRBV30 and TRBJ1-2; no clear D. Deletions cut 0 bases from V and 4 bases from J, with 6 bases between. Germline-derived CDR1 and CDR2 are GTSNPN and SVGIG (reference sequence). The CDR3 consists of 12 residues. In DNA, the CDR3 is TGTGCCTGGAGTGTATTGAGCTATGGCTACACCTTC. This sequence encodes CAWSVLSYGYTF.

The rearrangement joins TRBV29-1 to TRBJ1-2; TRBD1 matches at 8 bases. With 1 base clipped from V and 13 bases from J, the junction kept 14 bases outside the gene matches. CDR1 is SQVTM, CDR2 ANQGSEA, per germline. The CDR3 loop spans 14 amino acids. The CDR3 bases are TGCAGCGTTGAAGCTCTAAGGCAGGGGGCGGACCCCACCTTC. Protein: CSVEALRQGADPTF.

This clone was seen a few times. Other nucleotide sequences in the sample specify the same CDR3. The CDR3 bases are TGTGCCTGGAGTGTAGGGACAGGGGCAGATACGCAGTATTTT. Translation gives CAWSVGTGADTQYF. The rearrangement joins TRBV30 to TRBJ2-3, with TRBD1 matching 10 bases. Germline V gene sequence: CDR1 GTSNPN, CDR2 SVGIG (reference sequence). Unmatched junction bases numbered 1, after V lost 0 bases and J lost 4 bases. The CDR3 runs 14 residues.

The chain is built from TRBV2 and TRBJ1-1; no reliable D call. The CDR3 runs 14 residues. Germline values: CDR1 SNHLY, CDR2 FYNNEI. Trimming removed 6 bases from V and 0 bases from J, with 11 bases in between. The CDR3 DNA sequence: TGTGCCAGCAGGTTTACGGGCTTGAACACTGAAGCTTTCTTT. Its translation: CASRFTGLNTEAFF.

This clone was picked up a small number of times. The chain's CDR3 is CASSPGRYNEQFF. Here the CDR3 DNA reads TGTGCCAGCAGCCCCGGACGGTACAATGAGCAGTTCTTC. J is TRBJ2-1 and V is TRBV5-4; D is unclear. The CDR3 is 13 amino acids. V was trimmed by 4 bases and J by 4 bases, leaving 9 bases between them. The V gene's germline CDR1 is SGHNT and CDR2 YYREEE (reference sequence). Complete variable domain (other parts from reference TRBV5-4 and TRBJ2-1): ETGVTQSPTHLIKTRGQQVTLRCSSQSGHNTVSWYQQALGQGPQFIFQYYREEENGRGNFPPRFSGLQFPNYSSELNVNALELDDSALYLCASSPGRYNEQFFGPGTRLTVL.

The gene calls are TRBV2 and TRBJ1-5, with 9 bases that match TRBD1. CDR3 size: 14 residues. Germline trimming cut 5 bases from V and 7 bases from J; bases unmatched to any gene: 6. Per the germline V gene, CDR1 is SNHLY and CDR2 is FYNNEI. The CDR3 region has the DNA TGTGCCAGCAGTTTCGACAGGGGGAGCCAGCCCCAGCATTTT. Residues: CASSFDRGSQPQHF.

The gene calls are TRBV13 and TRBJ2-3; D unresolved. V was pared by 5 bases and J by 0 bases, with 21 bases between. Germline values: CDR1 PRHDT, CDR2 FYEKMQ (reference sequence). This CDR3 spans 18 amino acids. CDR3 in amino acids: CASSPATSGPLSTDTQYF. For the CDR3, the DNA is TGTGCCAGCAGCCCCGCTACTTCAGGCCCCCTTAGCACAGATACGCAGTATTTT.

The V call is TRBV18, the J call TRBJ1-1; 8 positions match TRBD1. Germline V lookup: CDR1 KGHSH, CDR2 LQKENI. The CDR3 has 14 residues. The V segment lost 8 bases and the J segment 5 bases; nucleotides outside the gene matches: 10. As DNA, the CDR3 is TGTGCCAGCACCCTACAGGGGGGGGATACTGAAGCTTTCTTT. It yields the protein CASTLQGGDTEAFF.

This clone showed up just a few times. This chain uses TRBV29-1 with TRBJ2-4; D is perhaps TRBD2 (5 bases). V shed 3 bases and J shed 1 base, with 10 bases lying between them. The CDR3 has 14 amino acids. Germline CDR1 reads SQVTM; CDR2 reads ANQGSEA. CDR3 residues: CSVDISGAKNIQYF. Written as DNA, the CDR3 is TGCAGCGTTGATATCTCGGGGGCCAAAAACATTCAGTACTTC.

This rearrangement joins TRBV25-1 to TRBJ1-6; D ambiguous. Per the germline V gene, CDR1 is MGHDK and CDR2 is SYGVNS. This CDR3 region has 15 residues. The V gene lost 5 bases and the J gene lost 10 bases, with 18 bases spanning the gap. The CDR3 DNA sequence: TGTGCCAGCAGTCGGGCAGGCGGCCGTGAGTCACCCCTCCACTTT. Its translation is CASSRAGGRESPLHF.